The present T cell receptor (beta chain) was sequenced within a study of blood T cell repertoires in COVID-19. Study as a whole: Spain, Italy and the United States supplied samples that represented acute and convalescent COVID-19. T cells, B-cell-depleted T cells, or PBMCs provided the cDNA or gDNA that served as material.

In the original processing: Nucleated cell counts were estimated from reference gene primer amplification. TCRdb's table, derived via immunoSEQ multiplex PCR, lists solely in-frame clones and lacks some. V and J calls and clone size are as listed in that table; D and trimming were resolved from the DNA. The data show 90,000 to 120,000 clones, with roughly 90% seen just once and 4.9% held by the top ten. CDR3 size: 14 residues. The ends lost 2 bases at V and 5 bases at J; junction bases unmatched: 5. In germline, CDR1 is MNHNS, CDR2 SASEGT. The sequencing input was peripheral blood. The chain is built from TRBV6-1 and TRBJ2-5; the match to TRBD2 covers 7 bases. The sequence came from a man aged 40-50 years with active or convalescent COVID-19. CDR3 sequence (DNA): TGTGCCAGCAGTGAATCGCGGGGAGGGGAGACCCAGTACTTC. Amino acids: CASSESRGGETQYF.